This T cell receptor (beta chain) was sequenced in a study of breast tumors, draining lymph nodes, adjacent tissues. Study-wide points: Compared with lymph nodes, tumors were less diverse; compared with nontumor tissue, more.

The lymph nodes were axillary draining lymph nodes from breast cancer patients. Germline assignment: CDR1 MNHEY and CDR2 SVGEGT. The CDR3 covers 19 residues. TCRdb redid the calling of the multiplex PCR reads with MiXCR, one entry per CDR3 protein. The sample shows about 130,000 distinct CDR3 sequences, around 20% of them seen only once. Concerning this clonotype itself: Its antigen is not known.

The rearrangement uses TRBV6-2 or TRBV6-3 and TRBJ1-6, with D perhaps matching TRBD1 (6 bases). The clonotype comes from a female donor with breast cancer. Some clones in this sample may be carry-over from other donors' samples. Material: axillary lymph node tissue. CDR3 amino acids: CDSTRGTDRPTLGNSPLHF. The CDR3 DNA is TGTGACAGTACCCGGGGGACTGACAGGCCTACGTTAGGGAATTCACCCCTCCACTTT.